These T cell receptor beta chains were read from a single sample in a study of CD8 T cells in Susac syndrome. TCRdb re-called the immunoSEQ multiplex PCR reads through MiXCR, storing one row per CDR3 protein. The sample shows 85,000 to 90,000 distinct CDR3 sequences, approximately 92% of them seen only once. Sequenced: CD8+ T cells from PBMCs. The receptors here all came from a human donor in good health. CDR3s include the opening cysteine and the closing phenylalanine or tryptophan. The D gene is left open where the match is weak. Where a row states a size, it is once, few, many or the class of an expanded clone; other rows omit it.

CDR3 length: 12
J gene: TRBJ1-2
V gene: TRBV29-1
clone size: once
D gene: -
CDR3 DNA: TGCAGTTTCGCCGGGTCAGACTATGGCTACACCTTC
CDR3 protein: CSFAGSDYGYTF

CDR3 length: 17
J gene: TRBJ2-7
V gene: TRBV27
clone size: -
D gene: TRBD2
CDR3 DNA: TGTGCCAGCAGTTTATCGGTAGCGGGGGAATCCTCCTACGAGCAGTACTTC
CDR3 protein: CASSLSVAGESSYEQYF

CDR3 length: 16
J gene: TRBJ2-7
V gene: TRBV7-2
clone size: -
D gene: TRBD2
CDR3 DNA: TGTGCCAGCAGCTTAGTCCCAGCGGGGGTTGGGTACGAGCAGTACTTC
CDR3 protein: CASSLVPAGVGYEQYF

CDR3 length: 17
J gene: TRBJ1-1
V gene: TRBV23-1
clone size: -
D gene: TRBD1
CDR3 DNA: TGCGCCAGCAGTCTCGACCCGACAGGGGGTTCGAACACTGAAGCTTTCTTT
CDR3 protein: CASSLDPTGGSNTEAFF

CDR3 length: 12
J gene: TRBJ2-7
V gene: TRBV30
clone size: -
D gene: -
CDR3 DNA: TGTGCCTGGAGTGTGGTGGGTTACGAGCAGTACTTC
CDR3 protein: CAWSVVGYEQYF

CDR3 length: 17
J gene: TRBJ2-3
V gene: TRBV4-2
clone size: -
D gene: TRBD2
CDR3 DNA: TGTGCCAGCAGCCCTTTAGCGGGGAGCCCTAGCACAGATACGCAGTATTTT
CDR3 protein: CASSPLAGSPSTDTQYF

CDR3 length: 15
J gene: TRBJ2-2
V gene: TRBV13
clone size: once
D gene: -
CDR3 DNA: TGTGCCAGCAGCTTTAGAGGTGACAACACCGGGGAGCTGTTTTTT
CDR3 protein: CASSFRGDNTGELFF

CDR3 length: 14
J gene: TRBJ2-7
V gene: TRBV2
clone size: -
D gene: TRBD1
CDR3 DNA: TGTGCCAGCAGTGGCGACAGGGGCATCTACGAGCAGTACTTC
CDR3 protein: CASSGDRGIYEQYF

CDR3 length: 17
J gene: TRBJ2-7
V gene: TRBV6-2/TRBV6-3
clone size: -
D gene: TRBD2
CDR3 DNA: TGTGCCAGCAGTTACTCCAACCGGGAGGAGAGCTCCTACGAGCAGTACTTC
CDR3 protein: CASSYSNREESSYEQYF

CDR3 length: 13
J gene: TRBJ1-2
V gene: TRBV27
clone size: -
D gene: -
CDR3 DNA: TGTGCCAGCAGTTCGAGGGACACCTATGGCTACACCTTC
CDR3 protein: CASSSRDTYGYTF

CDR3 length: 12
J gene: TRBJ2-5
V gene: TRBV6-1
clone size: -
D gene: -
CDR3 DNA: TGTGCCGCTAGGTGGGGGGTGGAGACCCAGTACTTC
CDR3 protein: CAARWGVETQYF

CDR3 length: 15
J gene: TRBJ2-7
V gene: TRBV5-6
clone size: -
D gene: TRBD1
CDR3 DNA: TGTGCCAGCAGCGCCGGGACAGGGGCCGCCTACGAGCAGTACTTC
CDR3 protein: CASSAGTGAAYEQYF

CDR3 length: 15
J gene: TRBJ2-7
V gene: TRBV6-5
clone size: -
D gene: -
CDR3 DNA: TGTGCCAGCAGTTATTTGAGGGGTCACACCTACGAGCAGTACTTC
CDR3 protein: CASSYLRGHTYEQYF

CDR3 length: 17
J gene: TRBJ2-4
V gene: TRBV11-2
clone size: -
D gene: -
CDR3 DNA: TGTGCCAGCAGCTTAGTTTACGGCCGACTAGCCAAAAACATTCAGTACTTC
CDR3 protein: CASSLVYGRLAKNIQYF

CDR3 length: 11
J gene: TRBJ1-1
V gene: TRBV29-1
clone size: -
D gene: -
CDR3 DNA: TGCAGCGTTGAAGACGGAAGAGGAGCTTTCTTT
CDR3 protein: CSVEDGRGAFF

CDR3 length: 15
J gene: TRBJ2-7
V gene: TRBV4-1
clone size: few
D gene: -
CDR3 DNA: TGCGCCAGCAGCCAAGCCCACCAACCCCTGGACGAGCAGTACTTC
CDR3 protein: CASSQAHQPLDEQYF

CDR3 length: 15
J gene: TRBJ2-3
V gene: TRBV9
clone size: -
D gene: TRBD2
CDR3 DNA: TGTGCCAGCAGCGCACCGGGACTAGCATCAGATACGCAGTATTTT
CDR3 protein: CASSAPGLASDTQYF

CDR3 length: 15
J gene: TRBJ1-1
V gene: TRBV19
clone size: -
D gene: -
CDR3 DNA: TGTGCCAGTAGTCCTCCGGGCCACATGAACACTGAAGCTTTCTTT
CDR3 protein: CASSPPGHMNTEAFF

CDR3 length: 12
J gene: TRBJ1-2
V gene: TRBV19
clone size: -
D gene: -
CDR3 DNA: TGTGCCAGTAAGAGGGGTCCCTATGGCTACACCTTC
CDR3 protein: CASKRGPYGYTF

CDR3 length: 13
J gene: TRBJ2-7
V gene: TRBV19
clone size: -
D gene: TRBD1
CDR3 DNA: TGTGCCAGTAGGGGGGACAGGCTCTACGAGCAGTACTTC
CDR3 protein: CASRGDRLYEQYF

CDR3 length: 14
J gene: TRBJ2-1
V gene: TRBV6-5
clone size: -
D gene: -
CDR3 DNA: TGTGCCAGCATCAGGCCGGGGCCTTTAGGCGAGCAGTTCTTC
CDR3 protein: CASIRPGPLGEQFF

CDR3 length: 11
J gene: TRBJ1-1
V gene: TRBV6-5
clone size: -
D gene: -
CDR3 DNA: TGTGCCAGCAGTTGGGGCACTGAAGCTTTCTTT
CDR3 protein: CASSWGTEAFF

CDR3 length: 15
J gene: TRBJ2-7
V gene: TRBV9
clone size: -
D gene: TRBD1
CDR3 DNA: TGTGCCAGCAGCGGGGCATGGGGACAGTCCTACGAGCAGTACTTC
CDR3 protein: CASSGAWGQSYEQYF